Following are 4 T cell receptor beta chains from one sample sequenced in a study of blood T cell repertoires in COVID-19 (dated by TCRdb to the early 2020s). Library method: the immunoSEQ multiplex PCR assay. Entries here come from immuneACCESS through TCRdb and include only in-frame sequences with V and J called. Some clones fail to appear in such tables; in the studies checked, an unresolved V gene covers under half of the shortfall, and the cause of the remainder is unknown. The sample table records roughly 320,000 clones; almost 85% of these occur just once. More than 6% of the sample comes from the top ten. The sequenced material came from peripheral blood. The receptors were gathered from a human donor in a cohort sampled during active COVID-19.

J is TRBJ2-1 and V is TRBV5-1, with 7 bases lining up with TRBD2. The CDR3 spans 14 residues. The junction had 3 bases not matched to a gene; V was cut back by 2 bases and J by 4 bases. The germline V gene has CDR1 SGHRS and CDR2 YFSETQ. CDR3 region: CASSLRGVYNEQFF. The CDR3 DNA reads as TGCGCCAGCAGCTTACGGGGGGTTTACAATGAGCAGTTCTTC. Drawing the rest from reference TRBV5-1 and TRBJ2-1, the complete variable domain is KAGVTQTPRYLIKTRGQQVTLSCSPISGHRSVSWYQQTPGQGLQFLFEYFSETQRNKGNFPGRFSGRQFSNSRSEMNVSTLELGDSALYLCASSLRGVYNEQFFGPGTRLTVL.

This rearrangement joins TRBV18 to TRBJ1-5; D remains unclear. There are 13 residues in the CDR3. CDR1 is KGHSH and CDR2 is LQKENI in the germline V gene. V was trimmed by 0 bases and J by 11 bases, leaving 11 bases between them. The CDR3 loop is CASSPPVFLAQHF. CDR3 coding DNA: TGTGCCAGCTCACCACCGGTATTTTTAGCCCAGCATTTT.

The chain combines TRBV10-3 with TRBJ2-3; 7 nucleotides line up with TRBD1. The germline V gene encodes CDR1 ENHRY and CDR2 SYGVKD. There are 14 residues in the CDR3. After removal of 6 bases from V and 0 bases from J, the junction contained 3 bases not matched to a gene. The CDR3 sequence is CAIRQTGSTDTQYF. In DNA, the CDR3 is TGTGCCATCAGACAGACAGGGAGCACAGATACGCAGTATTTT.

This chain joins TRBV19 and TRBJ1-1, with a tentative D call TRBD1 (5 bases). This CDR3 has 14 amino acids. Per germline, CDR1 LNHDA and CDR2 SQIVND (reference sequence). Trimming cost V 7 bases and J 1 base, with 13 bases left between them. The CDR3 loop reads CASIRIRGNTEAFF. Written as DNA, the CDR3 is TGTGCCAGTATCCGAATAAGGGGGAACACTGAAGCTTTCTTT.